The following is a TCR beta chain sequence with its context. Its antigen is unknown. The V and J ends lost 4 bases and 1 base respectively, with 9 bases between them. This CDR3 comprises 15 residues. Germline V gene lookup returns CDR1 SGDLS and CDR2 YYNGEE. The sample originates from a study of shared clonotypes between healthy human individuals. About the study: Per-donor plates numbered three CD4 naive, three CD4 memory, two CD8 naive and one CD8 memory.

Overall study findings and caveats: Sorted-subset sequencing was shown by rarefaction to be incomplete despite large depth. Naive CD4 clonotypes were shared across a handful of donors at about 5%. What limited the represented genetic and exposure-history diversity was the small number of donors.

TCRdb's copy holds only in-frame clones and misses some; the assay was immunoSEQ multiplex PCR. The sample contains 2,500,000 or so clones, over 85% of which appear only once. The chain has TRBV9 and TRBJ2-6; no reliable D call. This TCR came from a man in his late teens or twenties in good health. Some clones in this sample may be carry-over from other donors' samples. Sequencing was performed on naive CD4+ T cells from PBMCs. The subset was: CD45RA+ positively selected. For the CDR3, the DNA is TGTGCCAGCAGCTATGAGGCTTCTGGGGCCAACGTCCTGACTTTC. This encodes CASSYEASGANVLTF. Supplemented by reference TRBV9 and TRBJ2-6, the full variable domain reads DSGVTQTPKHLITATGQRVTLRCSPRSGDLSVYWYQQSLDQGLQFLIQYYNGEERAKGNILERFSAQQFPDLHSELNLSSLELGDSALYFCASSYEASGANVLTFGAGSRLTVL.